This TCR beta chain was recovered during a study of cytomegalovirus exposure and HLA in healthy donors. Trimming shortened V by 2 bases and J by 1 base, and 9 bases separated the two germline ends. The germline V gene has CDR1 SGHVS and CDR2 FNYEAQ. This CDR3 spans 15 amino acids. 13 Jbeta primers and 60 Vbeta primers were used for the PCR. The table came from immunoSEQ multiplex PCR; TCRdb's copy has only in-frame clones and leaves some out. The sample contains roughly 140,000 clones, around 60% of which appear only once. Study observations and caveats: Most TCR beta V segments were productive about 87% or about 30% of the time in an earlier analysis. It was taken for granted in presence/absence analyses that sequencing depth across donors was roughly uniform.

To note about this clone: Its antigen is as yet unknown.

The clonotype comes from a woman between 55 and 75 years old in good health and CMV-seropositive. Material for sequencing was PBMCs. The J gene is TRBJ2-1, the V gene TRBV7-6; TRBD2 is a possible D gene (6 bases). The DNA of the CDR3 is TGTGCCAGCAGCTTAATCAGCGGGTCCTACAATGAGCAGTTCTTC. Amino acids: CASSLISGSYNEQFF. Looking up the rest from reference TRBV7-6 and TRBJ2-1 gives the full variable domain: GAGVSQSPRYKVTKRGQDVALRCDPISGHVSLYWYRQALGQGPEFLTYFNYEAQQDKSGLPNDRFSAERPEGSISTLTIQRTEQRDSAMYRCASSLISGSYNEQFFGPGTRLTVL.